Detailed here is one T cell receptor (beta chain). Data came from immunoSEQ multiplex PCR; TCRdb stores just in-frame clones and leaves some out. This table has hundreds of thousands of clones, about nine tenths appearing once. The V gene lost 3 bases and the J gene lost 0 bases, with 24 bases spanning the gap. The CDR3 length is 19 residues. Germline assignment: CDR1 MNHNS and CDR2 SASEGT. This specimen belongs to a study of blood T cell repertoires in COVID-19. As for the study in general: PBMCs, B-cell-depleted T cells, or T cells provided the cDNA or gDNA that made up the material.

The TCR comes from a woman under 40 with COVID-19, enrolled during active disease. Sequenced input: peripheral blood. The genes are TRBV6-1 and TRBJ2-7; weak D call: TRBD1 (6 bases). The CDR3 here is CASSDPSYATGILSYEQYF. In DNA, the CDR3 is TGTGCCAGCAGTGACCCTTCGTATGCCACAGGGATACTCTCCTACGAGCAGTACTTC.